These 26 T cell receptor beta chains came from one sample sequenced in a study of blood T cells in healthy people across ages. Using a J-beta primer mix together with a sample-barcoded 5' primer, a second PCR was run for about 6 to 11 cycles. TCRdb re-called the 5' RACE reads through MiXCR, storing one row per CDR3 protein. The sample holds roughly 800,000 distinct CDR3 sequences, roughly 64% seen once. The sequencing sample was made of blood. The receptors here all came from a man aged 25-45 years in good health.

This chain links TRBV5-1 with TRBJ2-7; 9 bases fit TRBD2. CDR3 length: 17 residues. CDR1 and CDR2 from the germline V gene are SGHRS and YFSETQ. J lost 3 bases, V lost 4 bases, and 14 bases had no gene match. CDR3 coding DNA: TGCGCCAGCAGCCCACGCTCCGGTGGTAGCGGGAGCTACGAGCAGTACTTC. Translation gives CASSPRSGGSGSYEQYF.

This clonotype was detected only a few times. CDR3 bases: TGTGCCAGCAGTGAAATGTGGGCCAGGGAGGACTATGGCTACACCTTC. It encodes CASSEMWAREDYGYTF. The chain couples TRBV6-1 to TRBJ1-2; D perhaps matches TRBD1 (5 bases). Germline loops: CDR1 MNHNS, CDR2 SASEGT. Deletions cut 2 bases from V and 3 bases from J, with 16 bases between. This CDR3 is built from 16 residues.

The chain has TRBV30 and TRBJ1-2; perhaps TRBD1 as D (5 bases). Trimming left V 0 bases short and J 2 bases short, with 16 bases between. The CDR3 covers 16 residues. CDR1 is GTSNPN and CDR2 is SVGIG in the germline V gene (reference sequence). Here the CDR3 reads CAWSVPRAGSNYGYTF. CDR3 coding DNA: TGTGCCTGGAGTGTTCCCCGGGCAGGGTCAAACTATGGCTACACCTTC.

This clonotype was recorded once. The rearrangement links TRBV27 to TRBJ2-7; no definite D call. The CDR3 length is 13 residues. V lost 5 bases and J lost 7, with 15 bases in between. From germline, CDR1 is MNHEY and CDR2 SMNVEV (reference sequence). The CDR3 reads CASSRPPFLEQYF. The CDR3 DNA follows: TGTGCCAGCAGTAGGCCACCATTTTTAGAGCAGTACTTC.

The chain employs TRBV30 and TRBJ1-6; TRBD1 aligns across 10 bases. The CDR3 covers 14 residues. With 2 bases clipped from V and 9 bases from J, the junction kept 4 bases outside the gene matches. From germline, CDR1 is GTSNPN and CDR2 SVGIG (reference sequence). In DNA, the CDR3 is TGTGCCTGGAGTCGGGACAGGGGAGGTTCACCCCTCCACTTT. It specifies CAWSRDRGGSPLHF.

The table lists this clonotype with a few counts. This chain connects TRBV24-1 to TRBJ2-7; D is uncertain. This CDR3 is built from 13 residues. V lost 3 bases and J lost 0, with 5 bases in between. Germline lookup yields CDR1 KGHDR and CDR2 SFDVKD. The CDR3 sequence is CATSDGVSYEQYF. The CDR3 DNA is TGTGCCACCAGTGATGGCGTCTCCTACGAGCAGTACTTC.

This clonotype has at least ten counts. A much more abundant neighbour one base away suggests this may be a read error. V gene TRBV20-1 combines with J gene TRBJ2-5; unclear D gene. Germline CDR1 reads DFQATT; CDR2 reads SNEGSKA (reference sequence). The CDR3 has 13 amino acids. Between the trimmed V and J ends, which lost 3 bases and 11 bases, there was a span of 19 bases. Written as DNA, the CDR3 is TGCAGTGCTAGCGGTGTAGTTCCCAATGAGCAGTACTTC. Protein sequence: CSASGVVPNEQYF.

The chain recombines TRBV7-2 with TRBJ2-2; 9 positions match TRBD2. Germline CDR1 is SGHTA and CDR2 is FQGNSA. The CDR3 length is 17 residues. The V and J ends lost 6 bases and 7 bases, in that order; junction bases with no gene match: 15. CDR3 nucleotides: TGTGCCAGCAGTCGAAGCGGACTAGCGTGGGTTGGCGGGGAGCTGTTTTTT. It encodes CASSRSGLAWVGGELFF. Variable domain in full (rest from reference TRBV7-2 and TRBJ2-2): GAGVSQSPSNKVTEKGKDVELRCDPISGHTALYWYRQSLGQGLEFLIYFQGNSAPDKSGLPSDRFSAERTGGSVSTLTIQRTQQEDSAVYLCASSRSGLAWVGGELFFGEGSRLTVL.

This clonotype was recorded a few times. This rearrangement joins TRBV7-9 to TRBJ1-2; D may be TRBD1 (5 bases). Trimming took off 2 bases at V and 5 bases at J, with 24 bases between the two ends. The germline V gene encodes CDR1 SEHNR and CDR2 FQNEAQ (reference sequence). CDR3 length: 18 residues. CDR3 sequence reads: CASSLRASRATALYGYTF. The CDR3 DNA follows: TGTGCCAGCAGCTTAAGGGCCTCTCGGGCGACAGCTCTTTATGGCTACACCTTC.

This clonotype came up a few times. This chain uses TRBV12-3 or TRBV12-4 with TRBJ1-2, with D unresolved. V lost 3 bases to trimming and J lost 4 bases, with 6 bases between them. CDR3 length equals 12 residues. CDR3 in DNA: TGTGCCAGCAGTTTTAATGCCTATGGCTACACCTTC. This sequence encodes CASSFNAYGYTF.

The chain recombines TRBV27 with TRBJ1-1, with D perhaps matching TRBD1 (6 bases). Deletions cut 2 bases from V and 6 bases from J, with 22 bases between. Germline V gene data show CDR1 as MNHEY and CDR2 as SMNVEV (reference sequence). This CDR3 contains 17 residues. As DNA, the CDR3 is TGTGCCAGCAGTTTAGAGAGGGGGAGGGGCGGCGGGCCTGAAGCTTTCTTT. Residues: CASSLERGRGGGPEAFF.

The chain employs TRBV6-2 or TRBV6-3 and TRBJ2-1; 9 bases agree with TRBD1. The germline V gene has CDR1 MNHEY and CDR2 SVGEGT. This CDR3 has 15 residues. The ends lost 2 bases at V and 6 bases at J; junction bases unmatched: 5. CDR3 amino acids: CASSYGTGIPNEQFF. CDR3 bases: TGTGCCAGCAGTTACGGGACAGGGATCCCCAATGAGCAGTTCTTC.

This sequence joins TRBV29-1 and TRBJ2-3, with a weak D call TRBD2 (5 bases). Germline V gene lookup returns CDR1 SQVTM and CDR2 ANQGSEA. This CDR3 has 12 amino acids. For the CDR3, the DNA is TGCAGTCTTGGATCTAGCACAGATACGTGGTATTTT. Translation: CSLGSSTDTWYF.

V usage is TRBV10-3 and J usage is TRBJ1-5; tentatively, D is TRBD1 (6 bases). The V end was cut by 8 bases, the J end by 5 bases, with 16 bases between. This CDR3 is 14 amino acids long. Germline lookup yields CDR1 ENHRY and CDR2 SYGVKD. The CDR3 DNA follows: TGTGCCATCGGACCGGGACACAAAGATCAGCCCCAGCATTTT. Amino acids: CAIGPGHKDQPQHF.

The rearrangement uses TRBV6-5 and TRBJ2-4; 7 positions agree with TRBD1. CDR1 and CDR2 from the germline V gene are MNHEY and SVGAGI. The length of the CDR3 is 14 residues. V lost 4 bases to trimming and J lost 2 bases; unmatched junction nucleotides: 2. CDR3 sequence (DNA): TGTGCCAGCAGTTGGGGACAGTCCAAAAACATTCAGTACTTC. This gives the protein CASSWGQSKNIQYF.

The chain joins TRBV20-1 to TRBJ2-7; 12 bases match TRBD2. Germline V gene lookup returns CDR1 DFQATT and CDR2 SNEGSKA (reference sequence). This CDR3 region has 15 residues. Losses at the gene ends were 3 bases for V and 3 bases for J; bases not matched to a gene: 6. CDR3 nucleotide sequence: TGCAGTGCTAGGAAACAGACTAGCGGGAGCTACGAGCAGTACTTC. This sequence encodes CSARKQTSGSYEQYF.

This chain uses TRBV4-2 with TRBJ1-1; 7 bases line up with TRBD1. This CDR3 spans 14 amino acids. Germline-derived CDR1 and CDR2 are LGHNA and YNFKEQ. V lost 6 bases and J lost 4; bases outside the gene matches: 8. CDR3 in amino acids: CASRGDSRGTEAFF. In DNA, the CDR3 is TGTGCCAGCAGGGGGGACAGCCGAGGCACTGAAGCTTTCTTT.

The CDR3 spells CASSLSPLVEQFF. The CDR3 DNA is TGTGCCAGCAGTTTATCCCCCCTTGTTGAGCAGTTCTTC. J is TRBJ2-1 and V is TRBV12-3 or TRBV12-4; D ambiguous. V lost 2 bases, J lost 9 bases, and 11 bases lay in between. CDR3 size: 13 residues.

This clonotype showed up just once. V is TRBV4-2 and J is TRBJ2-1; maybe TRBD2 (5 bases). The germline V gene encodes CDR1 LGHNA and CDR2 YNFKEQ. This CDR3 has 16 amino acids. V lost 1 base and J 0 bases, leaving 10 bases between the germline ends. The CDR3 coding sequence is TGTGCCAGCAGCCAAGGGGCCGGGGACTCCTACAATGAGCAGTTCTTC. Translated: CASSQGAGDSYNEQFF.

This chain joins TRBV7-2 and TRBJ2-3; D is ambiguous. This CDR3 contains 12 residues. The germline V and J ends were trimmed by 2 bases and 4 bases, with 4 bases remaining between them. Germline CDR1 and CDR2: SGHTA and FQGNSA. CDR3 in amino acids: CASSLTPDTQYF. The CDR3 DNA reads TGTGCCAGCAGCTTAACGCCAGATACGCAGTATTTT.

This clonotype has more than one count but fewer than ten. The V gene is TRBV4-1, the J gene TRBJ2-3; D gene ambiguous. CDR3 length equals 17 residues. The V end lost 0 bases, the J end lost 3 bases, and 16 bases lay between the germline ends. Germline V CDR1 and CDR2: MGHRA, YSYEKL. CDR3 sequence (DNA): TGCGCCAGCAGCCAAGATGGTGAGACCCTCAGGACAGATACGCAGTATTTT. Amino acid sequence: CASSQDGETLRTDTQYF.

This clonotype was seen just once. V gene TRBV20-1 combines with J gene TRBJ1-5; no clear D. V was shortened by 3 bases and J by 2 bases, with 14 bases between the two germline ends. This CDR3 is built from 15 residues. CDR1 is DFQATT and CDR2 is SNEGSKA in the germline V gene (reference sequence). The CDR3 loop is CSASRNGKGNQPQHF. The CDR3 DNA reads as TGCAGTGCTAGTCGAAACGGGAAGGGCAATCAGCCCCAGCATTTT.

This chain links TRBV5-1 with TRBJ1-5; tentative D call: TRBD1 (6 bases). The ends were cut back, 0 bases at V and 6 bases at J, with 13 bases in the middle. CDR3 length: 15 residues. Per germline, CDR1 SGHRS and CDR2 YFSETQ. This chain's CDR3 is CASSLDGGSGQPQHF. DNA of the CDR3: TGCGCCAGCAGCTTGGATGGGGGCTCGGGTCAGCCCCAGCATTTT.

The CDR3 protein is CASSLAEGGEKLFF. The CDR3 DNA reads as TGTGCCAGCAGCTTAGCAGAAGGGGGTGAAAAACTGTTTTTT. The chain employs TRBV7-9 and TRBJ1-4, with D possibly being TRBD1 (6 bases). From germline, CDR1 is SEHNR and CDR2 FQNEAQ (reference sequence). With 0 bases removed from V and 7 bases from J, the gap between germline ends came to 9 bases. CDR3 length: 14 residues. The entire variable domain, with the rest obtained from reference TRBV7-9 and TRBJ1-4, is as follows: DTGVSQNPRHKITKRGQNVTFRCDPISEHNRLYWYRQTLGQGPEFLTYFQNEAQLEKSRLLSDRFSAERPKGSFSTLEIQRTEQGDSAMYLCASSLAEGGEKLFFGSGTQLSVL.

This rearrangement joins TRBV29-1 to TRBJ2-1; TRBD1 matches 12 bases. CDR3 length: 15 amino acids. CDR1 and CDR2 (germline): SQVTM, ANQGSEA. V was pared by 2 bases and J by 8 bases, with 7 bases of the junction left unmatched. CDR3 sequence: CSVEWGTGGFDEQFF. CDR3 bases: TGCAGCGTTGAATGGGGGACAGGGGGCTTCGATGAGCAGTTCTTC.

This chain connects TRBV9 to TRBJ1-6, with D possibly TRBD1 on 6 matching bases. The CDR3 runs to 15 residues. V was clipped by 0 bases and J by 14 bases, with 18 bases between them. The germline CDR1 and CDR2 sequences are SGDLS and YYNGEE. CDR3 protein: CASSVGGGQREALHF. The CDR3 DNA is TGTGCCAGCAGCGTAGGCGGTGGACAGAGGGAAGCCCTCCACTTT.